The 32 T cell receptor beta chains below were found in one sample sequenced in a study of OX40 agonist ivuxolimab in advanced cancers. Method: immunoSEQ multiplex PCR; TCRdb's copy keeps in-frame clones and lacks some. This sample yields roughly 42,000 clones, of which roughly 86% are seen a single time; about an eighth belongs to the top ten. The specimen was CD4+ or CD8+ T cells sorted from blood, collected in a trial of the OX40 agonist ivuxolimab. The receptors come from an adult with an advanced solid tumor such as melanoma, head and neck, liver or kidney cancer.

The chain links TRBV5-4 to TRBJ1-1; a possible D gene is TRBD1 (6 bases). V was shortened by 1 base and J by 5 bases, with 12 bases between the two germline ends. The CDR3 totals 14 residues. Looked up from germline, CDR1 is SGHNT and CDR2 is YYREEE (reference sequence). In nucleotides, the CDR3 is TGTGCCAGCAGCTTGAGGGGGGCGCCGACTGAAGCTTTCTTT. It is translated as CASSLRGAPTEAFF.

This chain connects TRBV27 to TRBJ1-1; 12 bases map to TRBD1. The germline CDR1 and CDR2 sequences are MNHEY and SMNVEV (reference sequence). The ends lost 2 bases at V and 1 base at J; junction bases unmatched: 5. The CDR3 sequence is 17 residues long. CDR3 in DNA: TGTGCCAGCAGTTTAGACGGGACAGGGGGCTCGAACACTGAAGCTTTCTTT. It codes for CASSLDGTGGSNTEAFF.

This clone was recorded only once. The chain couples TRBV4-3 to TRBJ2-7; possible D gene TRBD2, 6 bases. Germline lookup yields CDR1 LGHNA and CDR2 YSLEER. CDR3 length: 14 residues. The V and J ends lost 0 bases and 2 bases respectively, with 8 bases between them. DNA of the CDR3: TGCGCCAGCAGCCAAGATTGGGGGGCCTACGAGCAGTACTTC. Translated, it gives CASSQDWGAYEQYF.

This clone is a singleton in its sample. This chain joins TRBV5-6 and TRBJ1-1; the D gene is possibly TRBD1 (6 bases). Germline CDR1 is SGHDT and CDR2 is YYEEEE. Trimming removed 3 bases at V and 7 bases at J, with 16 bases between. This CDR3 is 14 amino acids long. CDR3 in amino acids: CASSSGAPWGEAFF. The CDR3, as DNA: TGTGCCAGCAGCTCAGGGGCTCCGTGGGGTGAAGCTTTCTTT.

The chain joins TRBV27 to TRBJ2-5, with no clear D. The V gene's germline CDR1 is MNHEY and CDR2 SMNVEV (reference sequence). V was cut by 5 bases and J by 0 bases, with 4 bases left in between. The CDR3 loop spans 12 amino acids. CDR3 sequence reads: CASSGDQETQYF. CDR3 in DNA: TGTGCCAGCAGTGGGGACCAAGAGACCCAGTACTTC.

This clone occurred a few times. The V call is TRBV2, the J call TRBJ1-5; 7 positions match TRBD1. CDR1 is SNHLY, CDR2 FYNNEI, per germline. The CDR3 is 15 residues long. V trimming: 6 bases; J trimming: 2 bases; junction bases outside the gene matches: 7. Written as DNA, the CDR3 is TGTGCCAGCAGGAAGGGACAGCTCGGCAATCAGCCCCAGCATTTT. Protein: CASRKGQLGNQPQHF. Combining the CDR3 with reference TRBV2 and TRBJ1-5 gives the whole variable domain EPEVTQTPSHQVTQMGQEVILRCVPISNHLYFYWYRQILGQKVEFLVSFYNNEISEKSEIFDDQFSVERPDGSNFTLKIRSTKLEDSAMYFCASRKGQLGNQPQHFGDGTRLSIL.

This rearrangement joins TRBV7-8 to TRBJ2-2; D gene uncertain. CDR3 length: 14 amino acids. Trimming removed 5 bases at V and 1 base at J, with 8 bases between. Germline CDR1 reads SGHVS; CDR2 reads FQNEAQ. Here the CDR3 DNA reads TGTGCCAGCAGCAGTACAGAGAACACCGGGGAGCTGTTTTTT. Residues: CASSSTENTGELFF.

This chain joins TRBV5-5 and TRBJ1-2; D possibly corresponds to TRBD1 (5 bases). Trimming removed 4 bases at V and 5 bases at J, with 15 bases between. The CDR3 is made up of 14 amino acids. Germline CDR1 SGHKS, CDR2 YYEKEE (reference sequence). In nucleotides, the CDR3 is TGTGCCAGCAGCCCCCGTCCCGGGACTTATGGCTACACCTTC. Its translation is CASSPRPGTYGYTF.

V gene TRBV7-9 combines with J gene TRBJ2-7; D remains unclear. Deletions cut 6 bases from V and 0 bases from J, with 3 bases between. Germline V gives CDR1 SEHNR, CDR2 FQNEAQ (reference sequence). This CDR3 region has 11 residues. The DNA of the CDR3 is TGTGCCAGCAGGTCCTCCTACGAGCAGTACTTC. Residues: CASRSSYEQYF.

The chain recombines TRBV4-1 with TRBJ1-2; D is undetermined. Germline-derived CDR1 and CDR2 are MGHRA and YSYEKL. This CDR3 is 14 amino acids long. V gave up 0 bases and J gave up 8 bases, with 13 bases separating them. CDR3 in DNA: TGCGCCAGCAGCCAAGAGCGGATCGCGGGGGGCTACACCTTC. It yields the protein CASSQERIAGGYTF.

This chain joins TRBV28 and TRBJ2-7, with a possible D match to TRBD2 (5 bases). V shed 5 bases and J shed 7 bases, with 18 bases lying between them. CDR1 is MDHEN, CDR2 SYDVKM, per germline. The CDR3 has 14 amino acids. The DNA for the CDR3 is TGTGCCAGCAGTCTCTCATTTGAACGGGATGAGCAGTACTTC. This encodes CASSLSFERDEQYF.

In this sample, this clone turned up a few times. This rearrangement joins TRBV6-5 to TRBJ1-1; 7 bases align to TRBD1. The CDR3 runs to 14 residues. The V segment lost 4 bases and the J segment 1 base; nucleotides outside the gene matches: 3. The V gene's germline CDR1 is MNHEY and CDR2 SVGAGI. Written as DNA, the CDR3 is TGTGCCAGCAGTTCCGGGACAGAGAACACTGAAGCTTTCTTT. Translation gives CASSSGTENTEAFF.

J is TRBJ1-1 and V is TRBV6-1; a possible D gene is TRBD1 (5 bases). Germline values: CDR1 MNHNS, CDR2 SASEGT. Trimming took 6 bases from V and 1 from J, leaving 18 bases between them. CDR3 length: 16 residues. CDR3 nucleotide sequence: TGTGCCAGCAGGGAACCCACCGGGACCCAGAACACTGAAGCTTTCTTT. Translating gives CASREPTGTQNTEAFF.

J is TRBJ1-1 and V is TRBV6-5, with D perhaps matching TRBD1 (6 bases). The germline CDR1 and CDR2 sequences are MNHEY and SVGAGI. The V and J ends lost 2 bases and 5 bases respectively, with 18 bases between them. The CDR3 loop spans 16 amino acids. This chain's CDR3 is CASSYVGTGYETEAFF. The CDR3 nucleotides read TGTGCCAGCAGTTACGTCGGTACAGGGTACGAGACTGAAGCTTTCTTT.

V usage is TRBV4-2 and J usage is TRBJ2-3, with D possibly TRBD1 on 5 matching bases. The CDR3 length is 17 residues. Looked up from germline, CDR1 is LGHNA and CDR2 is YNFKEQ. Trimming took 0 bases from V and 0 from J, leaving 13 bases between them. The CDR3 loop reads CASSQDWPGASTDTQYF. Here the CDR3 DNA reads TGTGCCAGCAGCCAAGATTGGCCTGGGGCTAGCACAGATACGCAGTATTTT.

The J gene is TRBJ1-2, the V gene TRBV6-1; D is possibly TRBD1 (6 bases). Looked up from germline, CDR1 is MNHNS and CDR2 is SASEGT. V was shortened by 3 bases and J by 4 bases, with 15 bases between the two germline ends. This CDR3 has 15 residues. The DNA for the CDR3 is TGTGCCAGCAGTGACAGGGTACAGGGTGCCTATGGCTACACCTTC. Its protein product is CASSDRVQGAYGYTF.

As DNA, the CDR3 is TGTGCTAGTGGTCCTAGACAGGGTGAGACCCAGTACTTC. Translation: CASGPRQGETQYF. The genes are TRBV12-5 and TRBJ2-5; 7 positions match TRBD1. After removal of 5 bases from V and 5 bases from J, the junction contained 5 bases not matched to a gene. This CDR3 region has 13 residues. Germline V gene data show CDR1 as LGHNT and CDR2 as FRNRAP.

This clone was observed many times. The rearrangement uses TRBV19 and TRBJ1-5; D possibly corresponds to TRBD1 (6 bases). The germline V and J ends were trimmed by 2 bases and 4 bases, with 18 bases remaining between them. The CDR3 length is 17 residues. Germline CDR1 reads LNHDA; CDR2 reads SQIVND (reference sequence). The CDR3 sequence: CASSILDGDILNQPQHF. CDR3 DNA: TGTGCCAGTAGTATATTAGACGGGGACATTCTTAATCAGCCCCAGCATTTT.

A word on this clone: A read error is likely here: a far larger clone is one base away. Other nucleotide sequences in the sample specify the same CDR3. The chain joins TRBV9 to TRBJ2-1, with 9 bases that match TRBD2. Trimming at V came to 0 bases and at J to 6 bases, leaving 4 bases not matched to a gene. In germline, CDR1 is SGDLS, CDR2 YYNGEE. This CDR3 is 15 amino acids long. The CDR3 sequence is CASSVASGAINEQFF. The CDR3 DNA follows: TGTGCCAGCAGCGTAGCTAGCGGGGCGATCAATGAGCAGTTCTTC.

The count of this clone is one. The rearrangement joins TRBV7-9 to TRBJ2-7, with D unclear. Germline CDR1 reads SEHNR; CDR2 reads FQNEAQ (reference sequence). V dropped 5 bases and J dropped 6 bases, with 11 bases sitting between them. The CDR3 has 12 amino acids. CDR3 sequence: CASSLGHPEQYF. The DNA for the CDR3 is TGTGCCAGCAGCCTGGGCCATCCCGAGCAGTACTTC.

The rearrangement joins TRBV5-1 to TRBJ2-1; D gene ambiguous. This CDR3 spans 15 amino acids. Trimming pared 2 bases from V and 6 bases from J, leaving 15 bases between. Germline CDR1 and CDR2: SGHRS and YFSETQ. CDR3 nucleotide sequence: TGCGCCAGCAGCTTCCGGCCCTTAGTTTCCAATGAGCAGTTCTTC. This sequence encodes CASSFRPLVSNEQFF.

The rearrangement uses TRBV15 and TRBJ2-7; D is tentatively TRBD1 or TRBD2 (6 bases each). Trimming left V 3 bases short and J 6 bases short, with 12 bases between. The CDR3 has 13 residues. The germline V gene has CDR1 LNHNV and CDR2 YYDKDF (reference sequence). The CDR3 region is CATSSLGGGEQYF. CDR3 DNA: TGTGCCACCAGCAGCTTAGGGGGAGGCGAGCAGTACTTC.

The CDR3 DNA reads TGTGCCAGCAGTACGCCGGGACTGCTTCGAATCGAAAAACTGTTTTTT. It codes for CASSTPGLLRIEKLFF. V is TRBV25-1 and J is TRBJ1-4; D may be TRBD1 (5 bases). In germline, CDR1 is MGHDK, CDR2 SYGVNS. This CDR3 has 16 amino acids. V lost 5 bases and J 8 bases, leaving 21 bases between the germline ends.

The CDR3, as DNA: TGCGCCAGCAGCCCGGTTTGGCTTAATGAAAAACTGTTTTTT. Its protein product is CASSPVWLNEKLFF. The chain carries TRBV5-1 and TRBJ1-4; no reliable D call. With 4 bases removed from V and 4 bases from J, the gap between germline ends came to 11 bases. Germline-derived CDR1 and CDR2 are SGHRS and YFSETQ. The CDR3 loop spans 14 amino acids.

The rearrangement uses TRBV27 and TRBJ2-3; tentatively, D is TRBD2 (6 bases). The V gene lost 5 bases and the J gene lost 2 bases, with 11 bases spanning the gap. This CDR3 is built from 14 residues. Per germline, CDR1 MNHEY and CDR2 SMNVEV (reference sequence). The CDR3 loop reads CASSIAGNTDTQYF. CDR3 DNA: TGTGCCAGCAGTATCGCGGGGAACACAGATACGCAGTATTTT.

The chain links TRBV6-5 to TRBJ2-6; the D is unclear. Germline V gene lookup returns CDR1 MNHEY and CDR2 SVGAGI. CDR3 length: 16 amino acids. V lost 1 base, J lost 0 bases, and 7 bases lay in between. The CDR3 DNA follows: TGTGCCAGCAGTTACTGGCGGCACTCTGGGGCCAACGTCCTGACTTTC. This translates into CASSYWRHSGANVLTF.

The chain recombines TRBV7-9 with TRBJ2-7; D uncertain. This CDR3 region has 12 residues. CDR1 SEHNR and CDR2 FQNEAQ come from the germline V gene (reference sequence). V was cut by 2 bases and J by 2 bases, with 4 bases left in between. Written as DNA, the CDR3 is TGTGCCAGCAGCTTAAAGCCCTACGAGCAGTACTTC. As protein: CASSLKPYEQYF.

The chain recombines TRBV4-3 with TRBJ2-7; tentatively, D is TRBD1 (6 bases). Trimming shortened V by 0 bases and J by 2 bases, and 8 bases separated the two germline ends. CDR1 is LGHNA and CDR2 is YSLEER in the germline V gene. The CDR3 contains 14 residues. This CDR3 is CASSQDRTAYEQYF. CDR3 coding DNA: TGCGCCAGCAGCCAAGATAGGACAGCCTACGAGCAGTACTTC.

The V call is TRBV5-4, the J call TRBJ1-4, with D maybe TRBD1 (6 bases). V lost 4 bases and J 8 bases, leaving 9 bases between the germline ends. The CDR3 covers 12 residues. Per germline, CDR1 SGHNT and CDR2 YYREEE (reference sequence). Written as DNA, the CDR3 is TGTGCCAGCAGCCCGGACAGAGAAAAACTGTTTTTT. It is translated as CASSPDREKLFF.

In its sample, this clone was seen once. The V and J genes are TRBV9 and TRBJ1-4, with 8 bases aligning to TRBD1. The CDR3 spans 15 residues. V shed 0 bases and J 3 bases; nucleotides not matched to a gene: 1. Germline V gene sequence: CDR1 SGDLS, CDR2 YYNGEE. This CDR3 reads CASSVGTGSNEKLFF. In DNA form, the CDR3 reads TGTGCCAGCAGCGTAGGGACAGGGTCTAATGAAAAACTGTTTTTT.

This clone was seen only once. DNA of the CDR3: TGTGCCAGCAGCTTGGGGACAGGGAGGAACGGGGAGCTGTTTTTT. It translates to CASSLGTGRNGELFF. V is TRBV11-3 and J is TRBJ2-2; 9 bases are a match to TRBD1. V gave up 3 bases and J gave up 7 bases; unmatched junction bases: 6. The CDR3 loop spans 15 amino acids. CDR1 is SGHNT, CDR2 YENEEA, per germline. Full variable domain (outside the CDR3, taken from reference TRBV11-3 and TRBJ2-2): EAGVVQSPRYKIIEKKQPVAFWCNPISGHNTLYWYLQNLGQGPELLIRYENEEAVDDSQLPKDRFSAERLKGVDSTLKIQPAELGDSAVYLCASSLGTGRNGELFFGEGSRLTVL.

This clone was recorded only once. This rearrangement joins TRBV11-2 to TRBJ2-5; D is possibly TRBD2 (7 bases). CDR3 length equals 14 residues. The germline V and J ends were trimmed by 5 bases and 5 bases, with 15 bases remaining between them. CDR1 and CDR2 (germline): SGHAT, FQNNGV. The chain's CDR3 is CASSLWGGLETQYF. The DNA of the CDR3 is TGTGCCAGCAGCCTGTGGGGGGGCCTGGAGACCCAGTACTTC.